This passage covers 30 T cell receptor beta chains from one sample sequenced in a study of blood T cells in healthy people across ages (dated by TCRdb to 2013 to 2016). Libraries came from 5' RACE. The reads were generated on an Illumina HiSeq 2500. A second PCR of roughly 7 to 11 cycles was performed with a sample-barcoded 5' primer and a J-beta primer mix. TCRdb handled the public reads itself, with Q25 trimming in fastp and clone calling in MiXCR, and kept productive beta chains. For every CDR3 protein sequence, its rows merge into one entry that carries the most common genes and DNA. The sample data list some 940,000 distinct CDR3 sequences, and almost 30% of these were observed just once. About 10% of the sample is taken by the ten largest. These same data were also listed under a study on T cells of mothers and their children.

Sequencing was performed on blood. These receptors originate from a woman aged 35 to 49 in good health.

This rearrangement joins TRBV4-2 to TRBJ2-1; 12 bases agree with TRBD2. The CDR3 extends over 17 amino acids. V shed 0 bases, J shed 7 bases, and the junction held 7 bases outside the gene matches. Germline-derived CDR1 and CDR2 are LGHNA and YNFKEQ. CDR3 region: CASSQDQLAGGGNEQFF. The CDR3 bases are TGTGCCAGCAGCCAAGATCAACTAGCGGGGGGCGGGAATGAGCAGTTCTTC.

This clonotype has ten or more counts. The chain is built from TRBV5-1 and TRBJ1-2; D not certain. CDR3 length: 14 amino acids. Trimming took 4 bases from V and 0 from J, leaving 10 bases between them. CDR1 SGHRS and CDR2 YFSETQ come from the germline V gene. CDR3 loop: CASSLRESNYGYTF. The CDR3 DNA sequence: TGCGCCAGCAGCCTGCGGGAGTCTAACTATGGCTACACCTTC.

This sequence joins TRBV20-1 and TRBJ2-1; 7 bases agree with TRBD2. Unmatched junction bases numbered 9, after V lost 5 bases and J lost 8 bases. The CDR3 is 13 amino acids. Germline V CDR1 and CDR2: DFQATT, SNEGSKA (reference sequence). The CDR3 region is CSAPRLAGYEQFF. CDR3 coding DNA: TGCAGTGCTCCCCGACTAGCCGGCTATGAGCAGTTCTTC.

The rearrangement uses TRBV25-1 and TRBJ2-2; D not resolved. The CDR3 runs 14 residues. V dropped 1 base and J dropped 6 bases, with 9 bases sitting between them. From germline, CDR1 is MGHDK and CDR2 SYGVNS. CDR3 sequence (DNA): TGTGCCAGCAGTGAATCCGACACTGCCGGGGAGCTGTTTTTT. It translates to CASSESDTAGELFF.

This clonotype was found many times. V is TRBV5-1 and J is TRBJ2-6; TRBD1 might be the D (5 bases). Looked up from germline, CDR1 is SGHRS and CDR2 is YFSETQ. The CDR3 loop spans 18 amino acids. V lost 6 bases to trimming and J lost 0 bases, with 19 bases between them. The CDR3 sequence: CASTPYGQEASGANVLTF. The CDR3 bases are TGCGCCAGCACCCCTTACGGACAAGAGGCCTCTGGGGCCAACGTCCTGACTTTC.

A few counts support this clonotype. The rearrangement joins TRBV28 to TRBJ1-4; D ambiguous. Germline CDR1 and CDR2: MDHEN and SYDVKM. The V end lost 7 bases, the J end lost 10 bases, and 13 bases lay between the germline ends. CDR3 length: 12 amino acids. CDR3 DNA sequence: TGTGCCAGCACCCTCCCAAGAGGAAAACTGTTTTTT. Translating it yields CASTLPRGKLFF.

This clonotype was recorded a few times. The chain combines TRBV9 with TRBJ1-2; 9 bases match TRBD1. Trimming removed 0 bases from V and 5 bases from J; junction bases left unmatched: 5. Germline CDR1 and CDR2: SGDLS and YYNGEE. The CDR3 totals 15 residues. CDR3 in amino acids: CASSVVGTGIYGYTF. The CDR3 DNA sequence: TGTGCCAGCAGCGTAGTGGGGACAGGGATATATGGCTACACCTTC.

This sequence joins TRBV12-3 or TRBV12-4 and TRBJ2-5; perhaps TRBD1 as D (6 bases). Trimming removed 1 base from V and 11 bases from J, with 11 bases in between. The CDR3 is made up of 12 amino acids. CDR3 bases: TGTGCCAGCAGTTTAGGGGGCAGGGGTCAGTACTTC. This gives the protein CASSLGGRGQYF.

The chain recombines TRBV18 with TRBJ2-2, with D possibly being TRBD1 (7 bases). The germline CDR1 and CDR2 sequences are KGHSH and LQKENI. Trimming pared 4 bases from V and 0 bases from J, leaving 9 bases between. CDR3 size: 15 residues. The CDR3 loop is CASSRGTANTGELFF. The CDR3 bases are TGTGCCAGCTCACGCGGGACAGCGAACACCGGGGAGCTGTTTTTT.

This clonotype was found many times. The V call is TRBV7-9, the J call TRBJ2-7; D is unclear. The CDR3 loop spans 12 amino acids. Trimming took off 1 base at V and 6 bases at J, with 7 bases between the two ends. Germline V gene lookup returns CDR1 SEHNR and CDR2 FQNEAQ (reference sequence). In DNA, the CDR3 is TGTGCCAGCAGCTTAGATTCGATCGAGCAGTACTTC. Protein product: CASSLDSIEQYF.

This clonotype was counted many times. The J gene is TRBJ2-7, the V gene TRBV5-1, with D unclear. V shed 5 bases and J shed 6 bases, with 12 bases lying between them. From germline, CDR1 is SGHRS and CDR2 YFSETQ. CDR3 size: 12 residues. CDR3 sequence reads: CASRAPGSEQYF. Here the CDR3 DNA reads TGCGCCAGCAGGGCCCCAGGCTCCGAGCAGTACTTC.

V is TRBV15 and J is TRBJ2-2; D is uncertain. CDR3 length: 13 amino acids. Germline loops: CDR1 LNHNV, CDR2 YYDKDF (reference sequence). The CDR3 loop is CALWVPNTGELFF. The CDR3 nucleotides read TGTGCTCTGTGGGTTCCGAACACCGGGGAGCTGTTTTTT.

The CDR3 reads CASSIERDETQYF. DNA of the CDR3: TGTGCCAGCAGTATTGAGCGGGATGAGACCCAGTACTTC. The genes are TRBV2 and TRBJ2-5, with 7 bases fitting TRBD2. J gave up 5 bases and V 5 bases, and 5 bases lay outside the gene matches. The CDR3 sequence is 13 residues long. Germline lookup yields CDR1 SNHLY and CDR2 FYNNEI.

This clonotype has just a few counts. The chain carries TRBV28 and TRBJ1-4, with D possibly TRBD1 on 6 matching bases. The V gene's germline CDR1 is MDHEN and CDR2 SYDVKM. The CDR3 totals 14 residues. V dropped 1 base and J dropped 7 bases, with 10 bases sitting between them. In nucleotides, the CDR3 is TGTGCCAGCAGTTTATCACCCAGGGGTGAAAAACTGTTTTTT. It specifies CASSLSPRGEKLFF.

This clonotype has only a few counts. At one boundary the junction diverges from the germline segment, which might be a read error. The gene calls are TRBV5-1 and TRBJ2-2; 8 bases map to TRBD1. Germline V CDR1 and CDR2: SGHRS, YFSETQ. The CDR3 runs to 14 residues. This CDR3 reads CASSGTGDTGELFF. In DNA form, the CDR3 reads TGTGCCAGCAGTGGGACAGGCGACACCGGGGAGCTGTTTTTT.

The V gene is TRBV27, the J gene TRBJ1-5; TRBD1 agrees at 8 bases. Unmatched junction bases numbered 1, after V lost 3 bases and J lost 3 bases. CDR3 size: 14 residues. Germline V gene sequence: CDR1 MNHEY, CDR2 SMNVEV (reference sequence). The CDR3 nucleotides read TGTGCCAGCAGTTTCCAGGGGGCCAATCAGCCCCAGCATTTT. This codes for CASSFQGANQPQHF.

In its sample, this clonotype was seen a few times. This chain connects TRBV9 to TRBJ2-7, with 7 bases identical to TRBD1. Germline loops: CDR1 SGDLS, CDR2 YYNGEE. The CDR3 is 15 residues long. V shed 4 bases, J shed 0 bases, and the junction held 7 bases outside the gene matches. CDR3 protein: CASSPLRDSSYEQYF. The DNA for the CDR3 is TGTGCCAGCAGCCCCCTCCGGGACAGCTCCTACGAGCAGTACTTC.

V usage is TRBV7-2 and J usage is TRBJ2-5, with D possibly being TRBD2 (5 bases). The CDR3 is made up of 13 amino acids. Germline-derived CDR1 and CDR2 are SGHTA and FQGNSA. Trimming removed 2 bases at V and 4 bases at J, with 8 bases between. The CDR3 sequence: CASSLPGIETQYF. In nucleotides, the CDR3 is TGTGCCAGCAGCTTACCGGGGATAGAGACCCAGTACTTC.

The genes are TRBV3-1 and TRBJ2-3, with TRBD2 matching over 7 bases. CDR1 and CDR2 from the germline V gene are LGHDT and YNNKEL (reference sequence). V was clipped by 3 bases and J by 1 base; unmatched bases: 1. The CDR3 loop spans 14 amino acids. The CDR3 region has the DNA TGTGCCAGCAGCCATACTAGCGGCACAGATACGCAGTATTTT. It specifies CASSHTSGTDTQYF.

This clonotype was observed many times. The chain carries TRBV28 and TRBJ1-2; D is unresolved. This CDR3 has 13 residues. Germline CDR1 reads MDHEN; CDR2 reads SYDVKM. V gave up 5 bases and J gave up 5 bases, with 12 bases separating them. CDR3 sequence: CASSPSPEYGYTF. DNA for the CDR3: TGTGCCAGCAGTCCATCCCCGGAGTATGGCTACACCTTC.

This clonotype was detected ten times or more. The rearrangement joins TRBV5-5 to TRBJ2-7; the D is unclear. The CDR3 extends over 13 amino acids. Trimming left V 4 bases short and J 3 bases short, with 11 bases between. CDR1 and CDR2 from the germline V gene are SGHKS and YYEKEE (reference sequence). The CDR3 DNA sequence: TGTGCCAGCAGCCCCCCGAGAAACTACGAGCAGTACTTC. Protein sequence: CASSPPRNYEQYF. Drawing the rest from reference TRBV5-5 and TRBJ2-7, the complete variable domain is DAGVTQSPTHLIKTRGQQVTLRCSPISGHKSVSWYQQVLGQGPQFIFQYYEKEERGRGNFPDRFSARQFPNYSSELNVNALLLGDSALYLCASSPPRNYEQYFGPGTRLTVT.

The chain is built from TRBV18 and TRBJ1-2; D not certain. The CDR3 consists of 15 residues. The V and J ends lost 2 bases and 4 bases respectively, with 14 bases between them. Germline V gives CDR1 KGHSH, CDR2 LQKENI. CDR3 region: CASSPGSDGTYGYTF. CDR3 DNA sequence: TGTGCCAGCTCACCAGGGTCCGACGGAACCTATGGCTACACCTTC.

J is TRBJ1-5 and V is TRBV20-1; D remains ambiguous. The germline gives CDR1 DFQATT, CDR2 SNEGSKA (reference sequence). The CDR3 totals 15 residues. V lost 6 bases and J lost 4, with 19 bases in between. The CDR3 is CSAPSRTLGNQPQHF. CDR3 DNA: TGCAGTGCCCCATCCCGGACCCTCGGAAATCAGCCCCAGCATTTT.

The chain couples TRBV20-1 to TRBJ2-3; 7 bases fit TRBD1. Germline V lookup: CDR1 DFQATT, CDR2 SNEGSKA (reference sequence). The CDR3 contains 14 residues. V shed 4 bases and J 2 bases; nucleotides not matched to a gene: 6. The CDR3 loop is CSAKHGTDTDTQYF. The DNA of the CDR3 is TGCAGTGCTAAGCACGGGACAGACACAGATACGCAGTATTTT.

This chain joins TRBV20-1 and TRBJ2-7; D might be TRBD1 (6 bases). Germline CDR1 reads DFQATT; CDR2 reads SNEGSKA (reference sequence). The length of the CDR3 is 15 residues. Between the trimmed V and J ends, which lost 1 base and 4 bases, there was a span of 17 bases. The CDR3 protein is CSARVGAPKNYEQYF. In nucleotides, the CDR3 is TGCAGTGCTAGAGTGGGGGCCCCTAAGAATTACGAGCAGTACTTC.

The chain joins TRBV27 to TRBJ2-1, with D tentatively TRBD2 (5 bases). Per the germline V gene, CDR1 is MNHEY and CDR2 is SMNVEV (reference sequence). V was cut by 2 bases and J by 2 bases, with 7 bases left in between. CDR3 length equals 14 residues. CDR3 sequence reads: CASSLRETYNEQFF. The DNA for the CDR3 is TGTGCCAGCAGTTTAAGGGAGACCTACAATGAGCAGTTCTTC.

On this clonotype itself: A single base separates this from a much larger clone, so it may be a read error. The chain joins TRBV20-1 to TRBJ2-3, with TRBD2 matching over 9 bases. Germline assignment: CDR1 DFQATT and CDR2 SNEGSKA (reference sequence). The CDR3 spans 14 residues. V shed 2 bases, J shed 2 bases, and the junction held 2 bases outside the gene matches. The CDR3 DNA reads as TGCAGTGCTAGACTAGCGGGGAACACAGATACGCAGTATTTT. Encoded protein: CSARLAGNTDTQYF.

The count of this clonotype is one. The V call is TRBV20-1, the J call TRBJ1-2; the D is unclear. The CDR3 runs 14 residues. Germline V gives CDR1 DFQATT, CDR2 SNEGSKA (reference sequence). V lost 7 bases and J 3 bases, leaving 18 bases between the germline ends. The CDR3 loop reads CSVPPGAIDYGYTF. DNA for the CDR3: TGCAGTGTCCCACCGGGCGCTATAGACTATGGCTACACCTTC.

This clonotype turned up a few times. The rearrangement joins TRBV12-3 or TRBV12-4 to TRBJ1-5, with a tentative D call TRBD1 (6 bases). The V end lost 5 bases, the J end lost 2 bases, and 13 bases lay between the germline ends. This CDR3 spans 15 amino acids. Written as DNA, the CDR3 is TGTGCCAGCAGTCACTCGCGGGGGCGCAATCAGCCCCAGCATTTT. It translates to CASSHSRGRNQPQHF.

The J gene is TRBJ2-1, the V gene TRBV20-1; maybe TRBD2 (6 bases). Germline values: CDR1 DFQATT, CDR2 SNEGSKA (reference sequence). CDR3 length: 14 amino acids. V lost 4 bases, J lost 6 bases, and 16 bases lay in between. Here the CDR3 reads CSAKDYPRFNEQFF. The CDR3 bases are TGCAGTGCTAAGGACTATCCAAGGTTCAATGAGCAGTTCTTC.